This T cell receptor beta chain was found in a study of OX40 agonist ivuxolimab in advanced cancers. General notes on the study: The costimulatory receptor OX40 (CD134) was targeted by ivuxolimab, a fully human IgG2 agonistic monoclonal antibody. In the dose-escalation cohort, 75% to 85% of patients were male, and the mean age was 60 years with a range of roughly 23 to 79. Patients were allowed to have had prior anti-PD-1, anti-PD-L1 or anti-CTLA-4 therapy, and 40% to 45% of the dose-escalation patients had been treated with checkpoint inhibitors. Among the roughly 54 dose-escalation patients, roughly 20 had hepatocellular carcinoma, 15 or so melanoma, 9 renal cell carcinoma and 9 head and neck cancer. The paper reports the monotherapy dose-escalation portion (N ≈ 52 patients) of the phase I ivuxolimab trial. Intravenous ivuxolimab was administered to patients every 2 weeks at six dose levels: 0.01, 0.1, 0.3, 1.5, 3 and 10 mg/kg. Partial responses occurred in three dose-escalation patients: two with cutaneous melanoma and one with hepatocellular carcinoma. The point of sequencing TCRbeta in the periphery was to test whether ivuxolimab changed TCR sequence diversity and drove clonal T-cell expansion. Study-wide findings and limitations: On average, CD8+ T cells showed more expanded clones than CD4+ T cells after ivuxolimab. At doses of 0.1 to 3.0 mg/kg, clonal expansion of both CD4+ and CD8+ blood T cells was observed from baseline to week 6. The antigen specificity of the peripheral T cells that underwent clonal expansion was not determined. Low levels of normalized T-cell clonal expansion were also seen in some patients who did not respond. Partial responders in the 0.1-3.0 mg/kg groups had among the lowest normalized peripheral clonal expansion, especially among CD8+ T cells.

The trial excluded patients who had a history of autoimmune disease or were on systemic immunosuppression. Peripheral blood for TCR sequencing was collected from all dose cohorts at baseline, on cycle 4 day 1, and on cycle 7 day 1. The samples were taken from a phase I, first-in-human, multicenter, open-label dose-escalation trial of ivuxolimab. Adults with locally advanced or metastatic melanoma, renal cell carcinoma, hepatocellular carcinoma or head and neck squamous cell carcinoma were enrolled in the trial. Before TCR sequencing, CD4+ T cells and CD8+ T cells from peripheral blood were sorted into separate populations. Genomic DNA was extracted from sorted cells for sequencing of the TCRbeta CDR3 region. The immunoSEQ Assay was used for sequencing of TCRbeta CDR3 regions. The table comes from immuneACCESS by way of TCRdb, which keeps in-frame sequences with V and J called. Part of the clones is missing from these tables; in studies checked, under half for an unresolved V gene and the rest for unknown reasons. Counted in this sample were under 80,000 clones; 88% of them appeared once. The ten largest account for under 1% of the sample.

Points on this clone: Its recognized antigen is unknown. No per-base quality is available; no much larger clone lies one base away.

This specimen consisted of CD4+ or CD8+ T cells sorted from blood, obtained in a trial of the OX40 agonist ivuxolimab. This sequence was found in an adult with an advanced solid tumor such as melanoma, head and neck, liver or kidney cancer.

The nucleotide sequence reads TGTGCCAGCAGTACGAGACTAGCGGGTTACAATGAGCAGTTCTTC. It encodes CASSTRLAGYNEQFF. The chain was built from TRBV9 and TRBJ2-1; 10 nucleotides in the junction match TRBD2. The germline V gene specifies SGDLS as CDR1 and YYNGEE as CDR2. The CDR3, from cysteine to phenylalanine, totals 15 residues. The CDR3 DNA has 45 bases and is translated from base 1. Unmatched junction bases come to 6, with V trimmed by 5 bases and J by 4 bases.